This T cell receptor (beta chain) came from a study of T cell responses to AZD1222 COVID-19 vaccine. Whole-study results and caveats: Clonal diversity may have been underestimated, and the donors were mostly white British, with more females than males. There were repertoire samples only from the period after the peak T cell response. Only five to seven AZD1222 recipients were seropositive at baseline. There were vaccine-associated CD4 TCRs across spike, dominant at 160-218 and 743-854.

Details on this clone: The antigen is unknown.

The repertoire was sequenced with immunoSEQ multiplex PCR; TCRdb's copy has only in-frame clones and lacks some. The table records about 150,000 clones, 90% to 95% of them present only once. From germline, CDR1 is LGHDT and CDR2 YNNKEL (reference sequence). V dropped 0 bases and J dropped 5 bases, with 13 bases sitting between them. The CDR3 sequence is 16 residues long. This rearrangement joins TRBV3-1 (or the pseudogene TRBV3-2) to TRBJ1-4; D possibly corresponds to TRBD1 (6 bases). This receptor was taken from an adult who received the AZD1222 COVID-19 vaccine. The material was peripheral blood, obtained 28 days after the second AZD1222 dose. CDR3 sequence (DNA): TGTGCCAGCAGCCAAGATGGGGGGCAGGGGAATGAAAAACTGTTTTTT. This codes for CASSQDGGQGNEKLFF.